The present TCR beta chain was sequenced within a study of blood T cell repertoires in COVID-19. Study as a whole: T cells, B-cell-depleted T cells, or PBMCs supplied cDNA or gDNA.

Sequencing was performed with immunoSEQ multiplex PCR; in TCRdb, only in-frame clones are kept and a portion is missing. The sample carries 60,000 to 85,000 clones, 60% to 80% recorded once. The receptor was derived from a woman aged 60 to 75 with acute or convalescent COVID-19. Sequenced material: peripheral blood.

This CDR3 reads CASSLKGGGGAEAFF. In nucleotides, the CDR3 is TGTGCCAGCAGCCTCAAAGGAGGGGGGGGCGCTGAAGCTTTCTTT. J is TRBJ1-1 and V is TRBV7-2; a possible D gene is TRBD1 (6 bases). This CDR3 has 15 residues. V shed 5 bases and J shed 6 bases, with 19 bases lying between them. Per germline, CDR1 SGHTA and CDR2 FQGNSA.